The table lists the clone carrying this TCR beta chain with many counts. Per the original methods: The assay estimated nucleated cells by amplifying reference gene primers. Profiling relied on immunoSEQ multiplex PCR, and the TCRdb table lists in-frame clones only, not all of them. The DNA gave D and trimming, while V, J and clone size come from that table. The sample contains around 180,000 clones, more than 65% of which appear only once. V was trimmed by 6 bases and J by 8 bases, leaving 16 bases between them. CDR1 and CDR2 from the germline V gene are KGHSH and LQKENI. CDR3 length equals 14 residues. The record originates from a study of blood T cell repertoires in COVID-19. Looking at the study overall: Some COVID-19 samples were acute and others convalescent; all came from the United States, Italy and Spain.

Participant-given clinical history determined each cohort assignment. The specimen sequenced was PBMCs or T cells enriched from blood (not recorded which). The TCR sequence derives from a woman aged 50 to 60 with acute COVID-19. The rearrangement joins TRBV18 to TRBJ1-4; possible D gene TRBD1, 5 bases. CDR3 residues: CASSASPQGEKLFF. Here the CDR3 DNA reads TGTGCCAGCTCCGCCTCCCCCCAGGGCGAAAAACTGTTTTTT. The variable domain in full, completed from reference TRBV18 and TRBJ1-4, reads NAGVMQNPRHLVRRRGQEARLRCSPMKGHSHVYWYRQLPEEGLKFMVYLQKENIIDESGMPKERFSAEFPKEGPSILRIQQVVRGDSAAYFCASSASPQGEKLFFGSGTQLSVL.